This T cell receptor beta chain derives from a study of shared clonotypes between healthy human individuals. Study-level background: Each donor's CD8 memory used one plate, CD8 naive two, each CD4 subset three.

CDR3 length equals 16 residues. The V end lost 5 bases, the J end lost 2 bases, and 19 bases lay between the germline ends. The germline V gene encodes CDR1 MDHEN and CDR2 SYDVKM. Naive CD8 isolation took CD45RO-negative cells positively selected for CCR7 and excluded terminally differentiated effector memory CD45RA+ cells. Using immunoSEQ multiplex PCR, the repertoire was profiled, and TCRdb retains in-frame clones only, with some absent. The sample holds about 2.1 million clones; 93% are singletons and the top ten take around 1.7%. The chain uses TRBV28 and TRBJ2-7; D is unclear. The receptor's source is a man between 18 and 29 years old in good health. Some clones in this sample may be carry-over from other donors' samples. Sequencing was performed on naive CD8+ T cells from PBMCs. CDR3 sequence reads: CASSLSELSWPYEQYF. CDR3 DNA: TGTGCCAGCAGTCTTTCGGAGCTGAGTTGGCCCTACGAGCAGTACTTC.